These T cell receptor beta chains were read from a single sample in a study of OX40 agonist ivuxolimab in advanced cancers. Using immunoSEQ multiplex PCR, the repertoire was profiled, and TCRdb retains in-frame clones only, with some absent. The sample has approximately 70,000 clones, about 83% seen once. Sequencing was performed on CD4+ or CD8+ T cells sorted from blood, taken in a trial of the OX40 agonist ivuxolimab. These receptors were collected from an adult with an advanced solid tumor such as melanoma, head and neck, liver or kidney cancer. Each CDR3 is given with its conserved first and last residue. D genes are given only for firm matches. Size is omitted from some rows. Given values are once, few, many or a class for expanded clones.

v_gene: TRBV25-1; d_gene: TRBD1; abundance: -; j_gene: TRBJ2-6; CDR3nt: TGTGCCAGCAGTGAAGGACAGGAGACCTCTGGGGCCAACGTCCTGACTTTC; CDR3aa: CASSEGQETSGANVLTF
v_gene: TRBV28; d_gene: TRBD1; abundance: few; j_gene: TRBJ2-7; CDR3nt: TGTGCCAGCACCCCGGGACAGTGGACGAGGGAGCAGTACTTC; CDR3aa: CASTPGQWTREQYF
v_gene: TRBV15; d_gene: TRBD1; abundance: -; j_gene: TRBJ1-4; CDR3nt: TGTGCCACCAGCACCGTGACAGGGCCTGGTGAAAAACTGTTTTTT; CDR3aa: CATSTVTGPGEKLFF
v_gene: TRBV6-5; d_gene: TRBD2; abundance: -; j_gene: TRBJ2-7; CDR3nt: TGTGCCAGCAGGGATTGGGGGGGAGCCTACGAGCAGTACTTC; CDR3aa: CASRDWGGAYEQYF
v_gene: TRBV7-2; d_gene: TRBD1; abundance: -; j_gene: TRBJ1-2; CDR3nt: TGTGCCAGCGGATTAGGGGGCAGAGCTAACTATGGCTACACCTTC; CDR3aa: CASGLGGRANYGYTF
v_gene: TRBV18; d_gene: -; abundance: -; j_gene: TRBJ2-2; CDR3nt: TGTGCCAGCTCACGGGACGCGAACACCGGGGAGCTGTTTTTT; CDR3aa: CASSRDANTGELFF
v_gene: TRBV2; d_gene: -; abundance: -; j_gene: TRBJ1-5; CDR3nt: TGTGCCAGCAGTGATCCAGGCCAAGTTAATCAGCCCCAGCATTTT; CDR3aa: CASSDPGQVNQPQHF
v_gene: TRBV7-2; d_gene: -; abundance: -; j_gene: TRBJ1-5; CDR3nt: TGTGCCAGCAGCTTAAGATTAAATCAGCCCCAGCATTTT; CDR3aa: CASSLRLNQPQHF
v_gene: TRBV5-4; d_gene: -; abundance: -; j_gene: TRBJ1-2; CDR3nt: TGTGCCAGCAGCTTGGCCGGGGGATTGGGCTATGGCTACACCTTC; CDR3aa: CASSLAGGLGYGYTF
v_gene: TRBV6-1; d_gene: -; abundance: -; j_gene: TRBJ2-3; CDR3nt: TGTGCCAGCAGTGCAGTTACAGAGACGCAGTATTTT; CDR3aa: CASSAVTETQYF
v_gene: TRBV5-6; d_gene: TRBD1; abundance: -; j_gene: TRBJ2-7; CDR3nt: TGTGCCAGCAGCCGGGACAGGGGTTTGCTCGAGCAGTACTTC; CDR3aa: CASSRDRGLLEQYF
v_gene: TRBV5-1; d_gene: -; abundance: few; j_gene: TRBJ2-1; CDR3nt: TGCGCCAGCAGCGACAGCTTACGAAAAGCGGCACAAAGGAGCTCCTACAATGAGCAGTTCTTC; CDR3aa: CASSDSLRKAAQRSSYNEQFF
v_gene: TRBV7-2; d_gene: -; abundance: -; j_gene: TRBJ2-5; CDR3nt: TGTGCCAGCAGCTTTGGGGAGACCCAGTACTTC; CDR3aa: CASSFGETQYF
v_gene: TRBV7-7; d_gene: -; abundance: -; j_gene: TRBJ2-2; CDR3nt: TGTGCCAGCAGCTCACAGGGTTCCCCCGGGGAGCTGTTTTTT; CDR3aa: CASSSQGSPGELFF
v_gene: TRBV18; d_gene: -; abundance: -; j_gene: TRBJ1-6; CDR3nt: TGTGCCAGCTCACCACTCGGCTCACCCCTCCACTTT; CDR3aa: CASSPLGSPLHF
v_gene: TRBV25-1; d_gene: -; abundance: -; j_gene: TRBJ1-6; CDR3nt: TGTGCCAGCAGTGAATATATCACTAATTCACCCCTCCACTTT; CDR3aa: CASSEYITNSPLHF
v_gene: TRBV28; d_gene: TRBD1; abundance: -; j_gene: TRBJ1-5; CDR3nt: TGTGCCAGCAGTTTACCAAGACAGGGGATCCAGCCCCAGCATTTT; CDR3aa: CASSLPRQGIQPQHF
v_gene: TRBV5-1; d_gene: -; abundance: -; j_gene: TRBJ1-4; CDR3nt: TGCGCCAGCGGGAATCGTAATGAAAAACTGTTTTTT; CDR3aa: CASGNRNEKLFF
v_gene: TRBV19; d_gene: TRBD2; abundance: -; j_gene: TRBJ2-3; CDR3nt: TGTGCCAGTAGTATAGGAGTAGCGGGGGGGCTGATCACAGATACGCAGTATTTT; CDR3aa: CASSIGVAGGLITDTQYF
v_gene: TRBV18; d_gene: -; abundance: -; j_gene: TRBJ2-3; CDR3nt: TGTGCCAGCTCACCATACTTTCGGGATACGCAGTATTTT; CDR3aa: CASSPYFRDTQYF
v_gene: TRBV29-1; d_gene: -; abundance: -; j_gene: TRBJ1-5; CDR3nt: TGCAGCGTTGTTTTTTCAGGGAATCAGCCCCAGCATTTT; CDR3aa: CSVVFSGNQPQHF
v_gene: TRBV28; d_gene: TRBD1; abundance: few; j_gene: TRBJ1-2; CDR3nt: TGTGCCAGCAGGGCGGGACAGCCCTATGGCTACACCTTC; CDR3aa: CASRAGQPYGYTF
v_gene: TRBV27; d_gene: TRBD2; abundance: -; j_gene: TRBJ2-4; CDR3nt: TGTGCCAGCAGTTATATAGCGGGGGTTGGCAACATTCAGTACTTC; CDR3aa: CASSYIAGVGNIQYF
v_gene: TRBV7-8; d_gene: -; abundance: -; j_gene: TRBJ2-1; CDR3nt: TGTGCCAGCAGCCTGCGGGTTTCCTACAATGAGCAGTTCTTC; CDR3aa: CASSLRVSYNEQFF
v_gene: TRBV7-9; d_gene: -; abundance: -; j_gene: TRBJ2-6; CDR3nt: TGTGCCAGCAGCTTCTCTCGAGCAGGGCTCTCTGGGGCCAACGTCCTGACTTTC; CDR3aa: CASSFSRAGLSGANVLTF
v_gene: TRBV11-2; d_gene: -; abundance: -; j_gene: TRBJ1-2; CDR3nt: TGTGCCAGCAGCTTAGATGGAGGCCCCAACTATGGCTACACCTTC; CDR3aa: CASSLDGGPNYGYTF
v_gene: TRBV7-2; d_gene: -; abundance: -; j_gene: TRBJ2-3; CDR3nt: TGTGCCAGCAGCCTTTATCCGAACACAGATACGCAGTATTTT; CDR3aa: CASSLYPNTDTQYF
v_gene: TRBV5-1; d_gene: -; abundance: -; j_gene: TRBJ2-4; CDR3nt: TGCGCCAGCAGCTTGCGGTTGGAGGGATCAGGCGGAAACATTCAGTACTTC; CDR3aa: CASSLRLEGSGGNIQYF